This TCR beta chain was found in a study of blood T cell repertoires in COVID-19. Across the study: T cells, B-cell-depleted T cells, or PBMCs supplied cDNA or gDNA.

The authors' processing: Amplified reference gene primers provided the basis for estimating nucleated cell counts. Profiled with immunoSEQ multiplex PCR; TCRdb holds only in-frame clones, not every one. Clonal size and the V and J genes are those of that table, whereas D and trimming came from the DNA. The sample gives about 170,000 clones, 75% to 90% of which show up once; 3.5% to 5% is in the top ten. Clinical history as reported by participants underpinned cohort assignment. The clonotype comes from a woman aged 50 to 60 who had recovered from COVID-19. Sequencing was carried out using PBMCs or T cells enriched from blood (not recorded which).

Here the CDR3 DNA reads TGCGCCAGCAGCTTGGAAGCGGGGGGTGGCAAAAACATTCAGTACTTC. It specifies CASSLEAGGGKNIQYF. This chain connects TRBV5-1 to TRBJ2-4; TRBD2 agrees at 9 bases. Germline V gene data show CDR1 as SGHRS and CDR2 as YFSETQ. The J segment lost 3 bases and the V segment lost 0 bases, leaving 4 bases of the junction unmatched. The CDR3 totals 16 residues.